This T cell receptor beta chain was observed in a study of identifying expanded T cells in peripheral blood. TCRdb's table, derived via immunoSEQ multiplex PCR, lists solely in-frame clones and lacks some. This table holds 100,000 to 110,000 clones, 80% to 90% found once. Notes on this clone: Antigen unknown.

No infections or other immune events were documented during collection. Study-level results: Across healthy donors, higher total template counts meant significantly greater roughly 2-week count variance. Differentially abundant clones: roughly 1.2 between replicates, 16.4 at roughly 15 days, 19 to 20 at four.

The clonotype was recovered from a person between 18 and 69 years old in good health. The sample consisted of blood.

As DNA, the CDR3 is TGCAGCGTTCAGACAGGGGAGGCAGAGACCCAGTACTTC. Residues: CSVQTGEAETQYF. This rearrangement joins TRBV29-1 to TRBJ2-5, with 8 positions matching TRBD1. This CDR3 comprises 13 residues. V gave up 5 bases and J gave up 4 bases; unmatched junction bases: 6. Germline CDR1 SQVTM, CDR2 ANQGSEA.